Each of the 32 T cell receptor beta chains below was sequenced from the same sample in a study of Ad26.COV2.S vaccination and SARS-CoV-2 variants. Treatment defined: 19 received Ad26.COV2.S at low or high dose, single or two shots; 5 received placebo; per-sample allocation not given. The samples date from day 63 after the first vaccine or placebo injection. The data were produced by immunoSEQ multiplex PCR, yet TCRdb's version contains in-frame clones alone and is incomplete. The table shows 440,000 or so clones, with 90% occurring only once. The source was peripheral blood, collected in a trial of Ad26.COV2.S vaccine versus placebo. The receptors here all came from a person between 18 and 60 years old who received the Ad26.COV2.S COVID-19 vaccine or a placebo.

The chain links TRBV28 to TRBJ1-4; 10 positions match TRBD1. V was pared by 6 bases and J by 1 base, with 5 bases of the junction left unmatched. CDR3 size: 16 residues. Germline V gene data show CDR1 as MDHEN and CDR2 as SYDVKM. CDR3: CASRHGQGETNEKLFF. The CDR3, as DNA: TGTGCCAGCAGACACGGACAGGGGGAAACTAATGAAAAACTGTTTTTT.

J is TRBJ2-3 and V is TRBV10-3; 12 bases are a match to TRBD2. CDR1 and CDR2 (germline): ENHRY, SYGVKD. J was trimmed by 1 base and V by 6 bases; bases with no gene match: 8. This CDR3 spans 17 amino acids. The chain's CDR3 is CAIRPSGRGWGTDTQYF. The CDR3 DNA sequence: TGTGCCATCAGACCTAGCGGGAGGGGATGGGGCACAGATACGCAGTATTTT.

The V and J genes are TRBV7-8 and TRBJ2-7; tentative D call: TRBD2 (6 bases). Looked up from germline, CDR1 is SGHVS and CDR2 is FQNEAQ. V lost 1 base, J lost 1 base, and 11 bases lay in between. The CDR3 totals 15 residues. The CDR3 DNA is TGTGCCAGCAGCTTAGAATCGGGGGTTTCCTACGAGCAGTACTTC. It translates to CASSLESGVSYEQYF.

The V gene is TRBV12-5, the J gene TRBJ1-1; weak D call: TRBD1 (6 bases). Trimming shortened V by 5 bases and J by 4 bases, and 14 bases separated the two germline ends. CDR1 is LGHNT and CDR2 is FRNRAP in the germline V gene. CDR3 length: 14 residues. The CDR3 is CASGETGLATEAFF. The CDR3 nucleotides are TGTGCTAGTGGTGAGACAGGTTTGGCCACTGAAGCTTTCTTT.

This rearrangement joins TRBV6-4 to TRBJ2-2, with 9 bases that match TRBD2. Per germline, CDR1 MRHNA and CDR2 SNTAGT. The J segment lost 4 bases and the V segment lost 3 bases, leaving 3 bases of the junction unmatched. This CDR3 spans 15 amino acids. CDR3 sequence reads: CASSELAGPTGELFF. CDR3 in DNA: TGTGCCAGCAGTGAGCTAGCGGGACCCACCGGGGAGCTGTTTTTT.

The chain employs TRBV2 and TRBJ2-7; tentative D call: TRBD1 (6 bases). Per the germline V gene, CDR1 is SNHLY and CDR2 is FYNNEI. The CDR3 covers 14 residues. Trimming left V 10 bases short and J 4 bases short, with 20 bases between. CDR3 region: CAILSQGTGYEQYF. The CDR3 nucleotides read TGTGCCATCCTATCACAGGGAACGGGGTACGAGCAGTACTTC.

This chain uses TRBV7-9 with TRBJ2-1; a weak D match, TRBD2 (6 bases). The CDR3 runs to 13 residues. Between the trimmed V and J ends, which lost 4 bases and 6 bases, there was a span of 10 bases. Germline-derived CDR1 and CDR2 are SEHNR and FQNEAQ (reference sequence). CDR3 region: CASSSPSVNEQFF. The DNA for the CDR3 is TGTGCCAGCAGCTCCCCTAGCGTCAATGAGCAGTTCTTC.

This clone was found a few times. The rearrangement joins TRBV4-3 to TRBJ2-2; D unclear. Trimming shortened V by 0 bases and J by 5 bases, and 7 bases separated the two germline ends. The germline V gene has CDR1 LGHNA and CDR2 YSLEER. The CDR3 is made up of 14 amino acids. CDR3 in amino acids: CASSQDSGTGELFF. DNA for the CDR3: TGCGCCAGCAGCCAAGATTCAGGAACCGGGGAGCTGTTTTTT.

The chain uses TRBV3-1 (or the pseudogene TRBV3-2) and TRBJ2-1; D call uncertain. There are 18 residues in the CDR3. Germline V gives CDR1 LGHDT, CDR2 YNNKEL (reference sequence). Trimming shortened V by 1 base and J by 2 bases, and 18 bases separated the two germline ends. The DNA for the CDR3 is TGTGCCAGCAGCCAAGTGGCCCTTGGCCCCCATACCTACAATGAGCAGTTCTTC. Its translation is CASSQVALGPHTYNEQFF.

This chain uses TRBV18 with TRBJ2-1; no clear D. This CDR3 has 16 residues. From germline, CDR1 is KGHSH and CDR2 LQKENI. V was trimmed by 3 bases and J by 0 bases, leaving 12 bases between them. Here the CDR3 reads CASSPPGDFSYNEQFF. The CDR3 DNA is TGTGCCAGCTCACCCCCCGGAGACTTCTCCTACAATGAGCAGTTCTTC. Supplemented by reference TRBV18 and TRBJ2-1, the full variable domain reads NAGVMQNPRHLVRRRGQEARLRCSPMKGHSHVYWYRQLPEEGLKFMVYLQKENIIDESGMPKERFSAEFPKEGPSILRIQQVVRGDSAAYFCASSPPGDFSYNEQFFGPGTRLTVL.

Concerning this clone itself: The identical CDR3 is also encoded by other nucleotide sequences in the sample. The gene calls are TRBV5-1 and TRBJ2-5; 14 bases fit TRBD2. The CDR3 has 15 amino acids. CDR1 and CDR2 from the germline V gene are SGHRS and YFSETQ. The V and J ends lost 4 bases and 5 bases, in that order; junction bases with no gene match: 4. The CDR3 region is CASSPGLAGEETQYF. DNA of the CDR3: TGCGCCAGCAGCCCGGGACTAGCGGGAGAGGAGACCCAGTACTTC.

The CDR3 protein is CASWTGQGTDTQYF. The CDR3 DNA sequence: TGTGCCAGTTGGACGGGACAGGGAACAGATACGCAGTATTTT. The J gene is TRBJ2-3, the V gene TRBV19; 9 nucleotides match TRBD1. This CDR3 is 14 amino acids long. After removal of 8 bases from V and 3 bases from J, the junction contained 6 bases not matched to a gene. CDR1 is LNHDA and CDR2 is SQIVND in the germline V gene (reference sequence).

CDR3 bases: TGTGCCAGCAGCGAGGGGGACGTCTCCTACGAGCAGTACTTC. It codes for CASSEGDVSYEQYF. The rearrangement links TRBV9 to TRBJ2-7; TRBD1 is a possible D gene (6 bases). The germline V gene has CDR1 SGDLS and CDR2 YYNGEE. The length of the CDR3 is 14 residues. V was trimmed by 3 bases and J by 0 bases, leaving 10 bases between them.

The chain joins TRBV19 to TRBJ2-1; tentative D call: TRBD1 (5 bases). Germline-derived CDR1 and CDR2 are LNHDA and SQIVND (reference sequence). Trimming took 5 bases from V and 3 from J, leaving 20 bases between them. The CDR3 has 17 amino acids. The DNA for the CDR3 is TGTGCCAGTAGTCTCACCTTAGGGGTAGGGTTCTACAATGAGCAGTTCTTC. Translating it yields CASSLTLGVGFYNEQFF. Complete variable domain (other parts from reference TRBV19 and TRBJ2-1): DGGITQSPKYLFRKEGQNVTLSCEQNLNHDAMYWYRQDPGQGLRLIYYSQIVNDFQKGDIAEGYSVSREKKESFPLTVTSAQKNPTAFYLCASSLTLGVGFYNEQFFGPGTRLTVL.

This sequence joins TRBV3-1 (or the pseudogene TRBV3-2) and TRBJ2-5; D possibly matches TRBD1 or TRBD2 (6 bases each). V lost 5 bases and J 5 bases, leaving 21 bases between the germline ends. This CDR3 spans 16 amino acids. Looked up from germline, CDR1 is LGHDT and CDR2 is YNNKEL (reference sequence). CDR3 sequence reads: CASSFRARGSGETQYF. CDR3 nucleotide sequence: TGTGCCAGCAGCTTTAGGGCCAGGGGAAGCGGGGAGACCCAGTACTTC.

This clone was recorded only once. The rearrangement links TRBV6-4 to TRBJ2-3; no clear D. CDR1 MRHNA and CDR2 SNTAGT come from the germline V gene. Between the trimmed V and J ends, which lost 7 bases and 0 bases, there was a span of 11 bases. The length of the CDR3 is 14 residues. The CDR3 spells CASIEPESTDTQYF. The CDR3 DNA follows: TGTGCCAGCATAGAACCCGAGAGCACAGATACGCAGTATTTT.

J is TRBJ2-7 and V is TRBV19, with unresolved D. The CDR3 extends over 15 amino acids. V dropped 6 bases and J dropped 4 bases, with 19 bases sitting between them. Germline V CDR1 and CDR2: LNHDA, SQIVND (reference sequence). The CDR3 is CASRSSIVSKYEQYF. For the CDR3, the DNA is TGTGCCAGTAGAAGTAGTATCGTCTCCAAATACGAGCAGTACTTC.

This clone was observed a single time. The V gene is TRBV19, the J gene TRBJ1-5; 8 bases are a match to TRBD1. The germline V gene encodes CDR1 LNHDA and CDR2 SQIVND (reference sequence). This CDR3 region has 15 residues. J lost 7 bases, V lost 4 bases, and 9 bases had no gene match. The CDR3, as DNA: TGTGCCAGTAGTACCATGGACAGGGCGTCCCAGCCCCAGCATTTT. It encodes CASSTMDRASQPQHF. Based on the CDR3 plus reference TRBV19 and TRBJ1-5, the full variable domain is DGGITQSPKYLFRKEGQNVTLSCEQNLNHDAMYWYRQDPGQGLRLIYYSQIVNDFQKGDIAEGYSVSREKKESFPLTVTSAQKNPTAFYLCASSTMDRASQPQHFGDGTRLSIL.

V and J are TRBV2 and TRBJ2-7; D not certain. Between the trimmed V and J ends, which lost 2 bases and 1 base, there was a span of 3 bases. CDR1 SNHLY and CDR2 FYNNEI come from the germline V gene. This CDR3 comprises 12 residues. This chain's CDR3 is CASSESSYEQYF. CDR3 nucleotides: TGTGCCAGCAGTGAAAGTTCCTACGAGCAGTACTTC.

This rearrangement joins TRBV27 to TRBJ2-7, with D possibly matching TRBD2 (6 bases). Trimming removed 6 bases at V and 3 bases at J, with 18 bases between. Per the germline V gene, CDR1 is MNHEY and CDR2 is SMNVEV (reference sequence). This CDR3 comprises 15 residues. The CDR3 here is CASSLSGEKDYEQYF. For the CDR3, the DNA is TGTGCCAGCAGCCTCTCGGGAGAAAAGGACTACGAGCAGTACTTC.

The chain has TRBV27 and TRBJ1-4; 9 bases line up with TRBD1. Trimming at V came to 10 bases and at J to 6 bases, leaving 15 bases not matched to a gene. Germline-derived CDR1 and CDR2 are MNHEY and SMNVEV (reference sequence). The CDR3 length is 16 residues. This CDR3 is CATKRMDRGKYEKLFF. The CDR3 DNA reads TGTGCCACCAAAAGAATGGACAGGGGAAAGTATGAAAAACTGTTTTTT.

This chain joins TRBV2 and TRBJ1-5; D remains ambiguous. This CDR3 region has 13 residues. CDR1 is SNHLY and CDR2 is FYNNEI in the germline V gene. The germline V and J ends were trimmed by 4 bases and 7 bases, with 11 bases remaining between them. The CDR3 spells CASSAASVQPQHF. For the CDR3, the DNA is TGTGCCAGCAGTGCGGCATCGGTGCAGCCCCAGCATTTT.

This chain joins TRBV28 and TRBJ1-1, with TRBD1 identical over 8 bases. Germline CDR1 is MDHEN and CDR2 is SYDVKM. Trimming removed 7 bases from V and 1 base from J; junction bases left unmatched: 14. The CDR3 totals 17 residues. The CDR3 protein is CASIVDRVGVENTEAFF. CDR3 nucleotide sequence: TGTGCCAGCATCGTGGACAGGGTGGGTGTCGAGAACACTGAAGCTTTCTTT. The complete variable domain, with remaining parts taken from reference TRBV28 and TRBJ1-1, reads DVKVTQSSRYLVKRTGEKVFLECVQDMDHENMFWYRQDPGLGLRLIYFSYDVKMKEKGDIPEGYSVSREKKERFSLILESASTNQTSMYLCASIVDRVGVENTEAFFGQGTRLTVV.

This sequence joins TRBV27 and TRBJ2-1; weak D call: TRBD2 (5 bases). Trimming cost V 5 bases and J 1 base, with 9 bases left between them. The CDR3 spans 14 residues. Germline CDR1 reads MNHEY; CDR2 reads SMNVEV (reference sequence). CDR3 DNA: TGTGCCAGCAGTCCTCGGGAATCCTACAATGAGCAGTTCTTC. This codes for CASSPRESYNEQFF.

The rearrangement joins TRBV7-2 to TRBJ2-5; perhaps TRBD2 as D (7 bases). The germline V gene has CDR1 SGHTA and CDR2 FQGNSA. V lost 2 bases to trimming and J lost 4 bases, with 11 bases between them. The CDR3 has 14 residues. The CDR3: CASSLRGGTETQYF. The DNA of the CDR3 is TGTGCCAGCAGCTTAAGGGGGGGTACAGAGACCCAGTACTTC. Full variable domain (outside the CDR3, taken from reference TRBV7-2 and TRBJ2-5): GAGVSQSPSNKVTEKGKDVELRCDPISGHTALYWYRQSLGQGLEFLIYFQGNSAPDKSGLPSDRFSAERTGGSVSTLTIQRTQQEDSAVYLCASSLRGGTETQYFGPGTRLLVL.

The chain joins TRBV27 to TRBJ1-1; weak D call: TRBD1 (6 bases). CDR1 is MNHEY, CDR2 SMNVEV, per germline (reference sequence). The CDR3 length is 15 residues. Trimming took off 4 bases at V and 2 bases at J, with 14 bases between the two ends. CDR3 DNA sequence: TGTGCCAGCAGTTCTCTCAGGGGAGAAAACACTGAAGCTTTCTTT. Translated, it gives CASSSLRGENTEAFF.

The chain carries TRBV18 and TRBJ1-3; D is uncertain. From germline, CDR1 is KGHSH and CDR2 LQKENI. There are 16 residues in the CDR3. Trimming stripped 4 bases from V and 0 bases from J, with 13 bases between. The CDR3 reads CASSRNTRDSGNTIYF. In DNA, the CDR3 is TGTGCCAGCTCACGAAACACGAGGGACTCTGGAAACACCATATATTTT.

The chain is built from TRBV4-3 and TRBJ2-7; D may be TRBD1 (7 bases). Germline values: CDR1 LGHNA, CDR2 YSLEER. This CDR3 has 15 amino acids. The V and J ends lost 1 base and 1 base respectively, with 11 bases between them. This CDR3 is CASSQGTGGSYEQYF. The CDR3 DNA is TGCGCCAGCAGCCAAGGGACAGGAGGGTCCTACGAGCAGTACTTC.

J is TRBJ2-2 and V is TRBV14; no firm D call. This CDR3 contains 12 residues. V was clipped by 3 bases and J by 7 bases, with 6 bases between them. CDR1 SGHDN and CDR2 FVKESK come from the germline V gene. CDR3 sequence reads: CASSHRLGELFF. CDR3 in DNA: TGTGCCAGCAGCCACCGCCTCGGGGAGCTGTTTTTT.

The chain combines TRBV15 with TRBJ1-2, with D perhaps matching TRBD1 (5 bases). CDR3 length: 13 residues. V dropped 4 bases and J dropped 4 bases, with 10 bases sitting between them. Germline V CDR1 and CDR2: LNHNV, YYDKDF (reference sequence). CDR3 coding DNA: TGTGCCACCAGCACCAGGGATCGCTATGGCTACACCTTC. Protein: CATSTRDRYGYTF.

V is TRBV6-2 or TRBV6-3 and J is TRBJ2-1, with D possibly being TRBD2 (5 bases). There are 14 residues in the CDR3. Germline CDR1 is MNHEY and CDR2 is SVGEGT. With 2 bases removed from V and 6 bases from J, the gap between germline ends came to 11 bases. CDR3 DNA: TGTGCCAGCAGTTACGGAGAGGGCTTCAATGAGCAGTTCTTC. This translates into CASSYGEGFNEQFF.

The CDR3 nucleotides read TGTGCCAGTAGTACGACAGGCCGAGGAAACACCATATATTTT. Its translation is CASSTTGRGNTIYF. The chain has TRBV19 and TRBJ1-3; TRBD1 is a possible D gene (6 bases). V lost 4 bases to trimming and J lost 4 bases, with 11 bases between them. Germline values: CDR1 LNHDA, CDR2 SQIVND (reference sequence). CDR3 size: 14 residues.